The rows below give T cell receptor beta chains drawn from one sample of a study of shared T cell receptors in the human thymus. Profiling relied on immunoSEQ multiplex PCR, and the TCRdb table lists in-frame clones only, not all of them. The sample carries hundreds of thousands of clones, 70% to 90% recorded once. These same data were also listed under a study on human thymus T cells.

Sequencing was carried out using thymocytes. These receptors were collected from a girl younger than two with a congenital heart defect. Both conserved end residues are part of each CDR3. D genes are given only for firm matches. Clone size, where shown, is once, few, many, or a class for clones that have expanded.

D,V,length,J,size,CDR3,DNA
.,TRBV20-1,11,TRBJ2-2,.,CSAITPGELFF,TGCAGTGCTATAACACCCGGGGAGCTGTTTTTT
TRBD2,TRBV13,14,TRBJ2-2,.,CASSYQTSVVELFF,TGTGCCAGCAGTTACCAGACTAGCGTCGTGGAGCTGTTTTTT
TRBD1,TRBV5-6,16,TRBJ1-4,.,CASSSDPGGAGEKLFF,TGTGCCAGCAGCTCCGATCCAGGGGGCGCGGGTGAAAAACTGTTTTTT
.,TRBV4-1,16,TRBJ1-4,.,CASSQDKGWANEKLFF,TGCGCCAGCAGCCAAGATAAGGGGTGGGCTAATGAAAAACTGTTTTTT
TRBD1,TRBV19,21,TRBJ2-6,.,CASSLLTGQVGYSFGANVLTF,TGTGCCAGTAGCTTGTTAACGGGACAGGTAGGCTACTCCTTTGGGGCCAACGTCCTGACTTTC
.,TRBV30,16,TRBJ2-5,.,CACYPGHPKVEETQYF,TGTGCCTGCTACCCGGGACACCCAAAAGTGGAAGAGACCCAGTACTTC
TRBD1,TRBV2,15,TRBJ1-3,.,CASTEGQGRENTIYF,TGTGCCAGCACTGAGGGACAGGGGAGAGAAAACACCATATATTTT
.,TRBV6-5,15,TRBJ1-1,.,CASSPRGGWRTEAFF,TGTGCCAGCAGTCCCCGCGGGGGTTGGAGGACTGAAGCTTTCTTT
.,TRBV7-9,14,TRBJ1-2,.,CASSVQRANYGYTF,TGTGCCAGCAGCGTGCAGCGTGCTAACTATGGCTACACCTTC
TRBD1,TRBV5-1,14,TRBJ2-3,.,CASSVYRGTDTQYF,TGCGCCAGCAGCGTCTACAGGGGTACAGATACGCAGTATTTT
TRBD1,TRBV5-1,18,TRBJ2-6,.,CASSFSGQDHSGANVLTF,TGCGCCAGCAGCTTTTCCGGACAGGACCACTCTGGGGCCAACGTCCTGACTTTC
TRBD1,TRBV5-4,14,TRBJ1-2,few,CASSLQDRGYGYTF,TGTGCCAGCAGCCTGCAGGACAGGGGCTATGGCTACACCTTC